This T cell receptor (beta chain) was recovered during a study of beta chain features in type 1 diabetes. Notes on the study in general: Within the patient group, naive, central memory and Treg TCRB repertoires appeared more similar to each other than within healthy donors. Within each of all four CD4+ subsets, Type 1 diabetes patients had TCRB CDR3s that were moderately but significantly shorter. There was no resolution here of whether HLA type influences TCRB rearrangement. Diminished insertions and augmented deletions at VDJ junctions characterized type 1 diabetes patients.

With 2 bases clipped from V and 6 bases from J, the junction kept 2 bases outside the gene matches. The CDR3 spans 13 residues. CDR1 and CDR2 (germline): SGHRS, YFSETQ. Populations isolated by sorting all had purity greater than 95%. TCRB transcripts that were expressed got sequenced, as all of the isolated RNA had been reverse transcribed. Method: immunoSEQ multiplex PCR; TCRdb's copy keeps in-frame clones and lacks some. The data hold around 180,000 clones, with 6.5% to 9.5% observed a single time. For this clone: Antigen specificity is unknown.

This clonotype was sampled from a woman between 40 and 55 years old with type 1 diabetes. This chain uses TRBV5-1 with TRBJ2-1, with 7 bases aligning to TRBD2. Sequenced sample: central memory CD4+ T cells from blood. CDR3: CASSLGLVNEQFF. The CDR3 DNA reads TGCGCCAGCAGCTTAGGACTAGTCAATGAGCAGTTCTTC.